The rows below give T cell receptor beta chains drawn from one sample of a study of T-cell reconstitution after alpha-beta-depleted transplantation in children. Via MiXCR, TCRdb re-called the PCR reads, giving one row per CDR3 protein. The data contain some 500,000 distinct CDR3 sequences, about 16% of them singletons. The material sequenced was PBMCs from the stem cell graft donor, taken from the stem cell graft. The receptors originated from a human donor who donated a stem cell graft to a child with acute lymphoblastic leukemia. Both conserved end residues are trimmed from each CDR3. The D gene is left open where the match is weak. Some rows have no size entry. The others give once, few or many, or a class for an expanded clone.

d_call j_call clone_size v_call cdr3_length cdr3_aa
. TRBJ1-5 . TRBV24-1 12 ATSAGYRNQPQH
TRBD2 TRBJ2-3 few TRBV12-3/TRBV12-4 12 ASKREASTDTQY
. TRBJ2-7 . TRBV20-1 11 SARDMEVYEQY
TRBD2 TRBJ2-1 . TRBV7-8 13 ASVPQGLAGGEQF
TRBD2 TRBJ2-5 few TRBV7-3 13 ASSLTGLAGETQY
TRBD1 TRBJ1-5 . TRBV20-1 14 SAPPQGGIGNQPQH
. TRBJ2-3 . TRBV30 11 AWSVGPYNTQY
. TRBJ2-6 few TRBV6-4 13 ASSPTSAGANVLT
. TRBJ2-5 . TRBV15 14 ATSGPLLGSQETQY
TRBD2 TRBJ2-2 . TRBV29-1 15 SVRDPLAGGPTGELF
TRBD2 TRBJ2-7 few TRBV5-1 12 ASSGGTSGDEQY
. TRBJ1-1 . TRBV7-1 11 ASSSDPKTEAF
. TRBJ1-6 . TRBV6-1 12 ASLRDGFNSPLH
TRBD1 TRBJ2-1 many TRBV6-4 12 ASSAGTDNNEQF
. TRBJ2-7 few TRBV20-1 9 SAGISYEQY
. TRBJ1-2 few TRBV30 9 AWSVDYGYT
. TRBJ1-3 few TRBV6-5 13 ASSYTGGSGNTIY
. TRBJ2-1 few TRBV29-1 13 SVGGGALSYNEQF
. TRBJ1-1 few TRBV20-1 11 SAQDHVTTEAF
TRBD1 TRBJ2-2 few TRBV13 12 ASSSGTGSGELF
. TRBJ2-7 few TRBV10-3 11 AISGEGTYEQY
TRBD2 TRBJ2-1 many TRBV9 13 ASSVTSGSYNEQF
TRBD2 TRBJ2-7 few TRBV7-2 13 ASRPGTSETYEQY
. TRBJ1-5 . TRBV27 13 ASSPMGGGNQPQH
. TRBJ1-1 . TRBV5-5 13 ASTGAGMPYTEAF
. TRBJ1-5 . TRBV7-2 10 ASSMGIQPQH
. TRBJ2-5 . TRBV12-3/TRBV12-4 13 ASSRGRMYQETQY
. TRBJ2-7 . TRBV6-5 12 ASSYSNQPYEQY
TRBD1 TRBJ2-5 few TRBV11-2 14 ASSLAGTGYSGTQY
TRBD2 TRBJ2-4 few TRBV11-1 16 ASSSIPTSGRALVIQY
. TRBJ1-2 few TRBV5-1 13 ASSPVAGSIGGYT
TRBD1 TRBJ1-5 . TRBV11-2 12 ASSAQGSYQPQH
. TRBJ2-3 . TRBV4-1 11 ASREGGTDTQY
TRBD2 TRBJ2-7 . TRBV12-5 12 ASGVTSGSYEQY
. TRBJ2-1 few TRBV20-1 14 SARDPPLGSYNEQF
. TRBJ1-1 few TRBV12-3/TRBV12-4 11 ASSSRRETEAF
. TRBJ1-4 . TRBV19 13 ASSSSASTNEKLF
TRBD2 TRBJ2-1 few TRBV7-8 14 ASGTSGRGVYNEQF
TRBD1 TRBJ1-5 . TRBV12-3/TRBV12-4 13 ASSLGTGQGKPQH
. TRBJ2-7 few TRBV6-2/TRBV6-3 12 ASSFYFIPYEQY
. TRBJ2-7 few TRBV21-1 16 ASSTDWTACQLEYEQY
TRBD1 TRBJ2-1 few TRBV12-5 15 ASGVPLQGSSYNEQF
. TRBJ2-5 . TRBV12-3/TRBV12-4 10 ASKLTGETQY
. TRBJ1-4 . TRBV7-9 13 ASAPTPGPNEKLF
TRBD1 TRBJ2-6 . TRBV7-9 15 ASSSPGQGSGANVLT
. TRBJ2-7 many TRBV27 11 ASSLRGTYEQY
. TRBJ1-2 few TRBV7-8 15 ASSLAGSQGNFYGYT
TRBD1 TRBJ1-4 many TRBV5-1 16 ASSSGTDLIATNEKLF
TRBD1 TRBJ2-2 few TRBV27 15 ASSSHRDRGPAGELF
. TRBJ2-1 . TRBV7-9 13 ASSLAPSAQGEQF
. TRBJ1-5 few TRBV29-1 10 SGPGHYQPQH
TRBD1 TRBJ1-4 few TRBV5-1 14 ASSLEGTGMREKLF
. TRBJ2-1 . TRBV7-2 15 ASRSVSFGSSYNEQF
TRBD1 TRBJ2-4 few TRBV6-5 12 ASRRGGSKNIQY